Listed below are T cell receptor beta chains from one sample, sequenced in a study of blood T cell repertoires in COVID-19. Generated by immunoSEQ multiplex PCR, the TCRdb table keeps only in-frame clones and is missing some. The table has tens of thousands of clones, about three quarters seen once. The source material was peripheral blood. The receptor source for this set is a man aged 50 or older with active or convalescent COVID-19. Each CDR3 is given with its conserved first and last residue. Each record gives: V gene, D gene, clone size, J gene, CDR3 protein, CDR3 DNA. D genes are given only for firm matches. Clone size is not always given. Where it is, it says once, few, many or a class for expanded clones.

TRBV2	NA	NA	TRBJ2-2	CASSEAGSYTGELFF	TGTGCCAGCAGTGAAGCGGGCTCGTACACCGGGGAGCTGTTTTTT
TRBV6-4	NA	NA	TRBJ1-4	CASSFSEGREKLFF	TGTGCCAGCAGCTTCAGTGAGGGAAGAGAAAAACTGTTTTTT
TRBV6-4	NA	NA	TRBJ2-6	CASSAAANSGANVLTF	TGTGCCAGCAGCGCCGCGGCTAACTCTGGGGCCAACGTCCTGACTTTC
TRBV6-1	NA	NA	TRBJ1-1	CASSGRRANLNTEAFF	TGTGCCAGCAGTGGAAGGAGAGCGAATTTGAACACTGAAGCTTTCTTT
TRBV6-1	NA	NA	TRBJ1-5	CASSEPRGFSNQPQHF	TGTGCCAGCAGTGAACCCCGGGGATTTAGCAATCAGCCCCAGCATTTT
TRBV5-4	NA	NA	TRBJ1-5	CASSSGLDQPQHF	TGTGCCAGCAGCTCGGGACTGGATCAGCCCCAGCATTTT
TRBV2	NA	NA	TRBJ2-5	CASSEEPSSAETQYF	TGTGCCAGCAGTGAAGAGCCTAGCTCTGCGGAGACCCAGTACTTC
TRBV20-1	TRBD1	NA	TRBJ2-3	CSAPTGLTQYF	TGCAGTGCTCCGACAGGGTTAACGCAGTATTTT
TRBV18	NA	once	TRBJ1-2	CASSPGFEDGYTF	TGTGCCAGCTCACCAGGTTTCGAGGATGGCTACACCTTC
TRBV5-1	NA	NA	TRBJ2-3	CASSWVRGGTDTQYF	TGCGCCAGCAGCTGGGTGCGCGGCGGCACAGATACGCAGTATTTT
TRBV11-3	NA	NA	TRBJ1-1	CASRKTANTEAFF	TGTGCCAGCAGAAAGACAGCAAACACTGAAGCTTTCTTT
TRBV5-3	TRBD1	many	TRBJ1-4	CARSLGRTGGRANEKLFF	TGTGCCAGAAGCTTGGGTCGGACAGGGGGTAGAGCTAATGAAAAACTGTTTTTT
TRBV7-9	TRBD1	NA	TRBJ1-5	CASSSPGTGGNQPQHF	TGTGCCAGCAGCTCTCCCGGGACAGGGGGCAATCAGCCCCAGCATTTT
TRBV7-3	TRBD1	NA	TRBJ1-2	CASSQVGTGFFGYTF	TGTGCCAGCAGCCAGGTCGGGACAGGCTTCTTCGGCTACACCTTC
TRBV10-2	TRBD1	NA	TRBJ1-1	CASRLGQGAMGTEAFF	TGCGCCAGCAGGCTAGGACAGGGGGCGATGGGCACTGAAGCTTTCTTT
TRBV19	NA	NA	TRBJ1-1	CASSIRNPGTEAFF	TGTGCCAGTAGTATTAGGAACCCGGGCACTGAAGCTTTCTTT
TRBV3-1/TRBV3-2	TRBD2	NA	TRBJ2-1	CASSQAGEGANEQFF	TGTGCCAGCAGCCAAGCGGGGGAGGGAGCAAATGAGCAGTTCTTC
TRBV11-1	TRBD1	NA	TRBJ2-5	CASSLQGAETQYF	TGTGCCAGCAGCTTACAGGGGGCGGAGACCCAGTACTTC
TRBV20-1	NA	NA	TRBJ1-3	CSARDINTIYF	TGCAGTGCTAGAGATATAAACACCATATATTTT
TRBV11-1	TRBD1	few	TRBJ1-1	CASSPDRATEAFF	TGTGCCAGCAGCCCGGACAGGGCAACTGAAGCTTTCTTT
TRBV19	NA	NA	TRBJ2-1	CASRSHYNEQFF	TGTGCCAGTAGATCCCACTACAATGAGCAGTTCTTC
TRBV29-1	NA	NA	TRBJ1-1	CSVAGGGDTEAFF	TGCAGCGTGGCGGGGGGTGGGGACACTGAAGCTTTCTTT
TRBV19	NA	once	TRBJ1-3	CASRAGSGNTIYF	TGTGCCAGCCGTGCCGGGTCTGGAAACACCATATATTTT
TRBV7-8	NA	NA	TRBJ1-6	CASSLGVNSPLHF	TGTGCCAGCAGCTTAGGCGTCAATTCACCCCTCCACTTT
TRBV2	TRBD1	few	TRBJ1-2	CASIMGQGYGYTF	TGTGCCAGCATTATGGGACAGGGGTATGGCTACACCTTC
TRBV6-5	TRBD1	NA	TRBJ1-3	CASSPTGAGNTIYF	TGTGCCAGCAGCCCGACAGGGGCCGGAAACACCATATATTTT
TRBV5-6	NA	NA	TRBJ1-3	CAPQPPSSGNTIYF	TGTGCCCCACAGCCCCCCAGCTCTGGAAACACCATATATTTT
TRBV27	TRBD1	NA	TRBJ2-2	CAGPRRDRATGELFF	TGTGCCGGCCCACGACGGGACAGGGCGACCGGGGAGCTGTTTTTT
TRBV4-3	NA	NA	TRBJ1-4	CASSLSRQVGEKLFF	TGCGCCAGCAGCCTTTCCCGACAGGTTGGCGAAAAACTGTTTTTT
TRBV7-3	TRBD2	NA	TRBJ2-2	CASSPRTSGGARTGELFF	TGTGCCAGCAGCCCGCGGACTAGCGGGGGGGCCAGAACCGGGGAGCTGTTTTTT
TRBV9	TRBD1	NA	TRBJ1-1	CASSVRDREGAEAFF	TGTGCCAGCAGCGTACGGGACAGGGAGGGCGCTGAAGCTTTCTTT
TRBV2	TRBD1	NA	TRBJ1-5	CASSDDREDQPQHF	TGTGCCAGCAGTGACGACAGGGAGGATCAGCCCCAGCATTTT
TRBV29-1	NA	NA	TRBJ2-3	CSGSGIHESTDTQYF	TGCAGCGGATCCGGGATCCACGAAAGCACAGATACGCAGTATTTT
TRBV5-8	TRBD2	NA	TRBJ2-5	CASSWGTKETQYF	TGTGCCAGCAGCTGGGGGACTAAAGAGACCCAGTACTTC
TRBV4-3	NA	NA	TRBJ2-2	CASSQDWGTHTGELFF	TGCGCCAGCAGCCAAGATTGGGGGACACACACCGGGGAGCTGTTTTTT
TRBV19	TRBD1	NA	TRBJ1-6	CASSIDSVEGQVPQNSPLHF	TGTGCCAGTAGTATAGATTCAGTCGAAGGACAGGTGCCTCAAAATTCACCCCTCCACTTT
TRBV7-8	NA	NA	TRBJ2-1	CASSLSRGVYNEQFF	TGTGCCAGCAGCTTATCCAGGGGGGTTTACAATGAGCAGTTCTTC
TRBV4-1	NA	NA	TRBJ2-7	CASSQEAGESYEQYF	TGCGCCAGCAGCCAAGAAGCTGGGGAGTCCTACGAGCAGTACTTC
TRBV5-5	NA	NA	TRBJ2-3	CASSLGQGLRNTQYF	TGTGCCAGCAGCTTGGGGCAGGGCCTCAGAAATACGCAGTATTTT
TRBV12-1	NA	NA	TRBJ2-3	CASSFVAGGSTDTQYF	NA
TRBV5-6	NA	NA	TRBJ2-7	CASSLGLYEQYF	TGTGCCAGCAGCTTGGGACTTTACGAGCAGTACTTC
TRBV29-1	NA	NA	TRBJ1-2	CSVVGQGYGYTF	TGCAGCGTTGTAGGGCAGGGTTATGGCTACACCTTC